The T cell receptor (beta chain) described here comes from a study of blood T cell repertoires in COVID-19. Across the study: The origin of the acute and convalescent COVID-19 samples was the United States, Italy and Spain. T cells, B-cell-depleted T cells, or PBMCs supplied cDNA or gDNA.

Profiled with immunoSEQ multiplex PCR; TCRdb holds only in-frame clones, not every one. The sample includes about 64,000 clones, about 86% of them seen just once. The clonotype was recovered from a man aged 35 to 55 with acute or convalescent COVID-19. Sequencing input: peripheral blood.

CDR3 coding DNA: TGCGCCAGCAGTGTTTGGACAGGGGGACGAAATGAGCAGTTCTTC. This translates into CASSVWTGGRNEQFF. The chain joins TRBV10-2 to TRBJ2-1, with 10 bases identical to TRBD1. CDR3 length: 15 residues. After removal of 4 bases from V and 7 bases from J, the junction contained 7 bases not matched to a gene. Per germline, CDR1 WSHSY and CDR2 SAAADI.